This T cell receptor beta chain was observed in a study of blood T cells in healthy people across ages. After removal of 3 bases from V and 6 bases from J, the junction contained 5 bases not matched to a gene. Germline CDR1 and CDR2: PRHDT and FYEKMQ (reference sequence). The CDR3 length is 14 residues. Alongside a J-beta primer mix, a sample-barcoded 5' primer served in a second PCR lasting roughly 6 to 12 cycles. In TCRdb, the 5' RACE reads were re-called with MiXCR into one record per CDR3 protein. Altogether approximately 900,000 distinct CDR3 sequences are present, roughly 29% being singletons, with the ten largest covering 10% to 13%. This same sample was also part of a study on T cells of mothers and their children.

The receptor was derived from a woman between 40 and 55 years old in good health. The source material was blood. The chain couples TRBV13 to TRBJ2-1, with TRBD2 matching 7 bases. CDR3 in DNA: TGTGCCAGCAGCTTGCGACTAGCTTTCAATGAGCAGTTCTTC. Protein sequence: CASSLRLAFNEQFF.